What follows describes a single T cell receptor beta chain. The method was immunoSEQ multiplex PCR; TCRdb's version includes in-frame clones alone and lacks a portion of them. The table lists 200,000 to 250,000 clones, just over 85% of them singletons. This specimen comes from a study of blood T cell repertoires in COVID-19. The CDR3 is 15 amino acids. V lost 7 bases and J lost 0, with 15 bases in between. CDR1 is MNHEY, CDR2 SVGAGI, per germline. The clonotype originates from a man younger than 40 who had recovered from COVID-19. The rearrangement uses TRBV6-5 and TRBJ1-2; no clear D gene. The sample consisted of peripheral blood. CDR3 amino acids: CASTPWGGPNYGYTF. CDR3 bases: TGTGCCAGCACGCCTTGGGGAGGCCCTAACTATGGCTACACCTTC.